The entry below gives a single T cell receptor (beta chain) sequence along with its context. Its antigen is still unknown. The data belong to a study of STAT5B mutations in CD4+ large granular lymphocyte leukemia. Whole-study findings and limits: Compared with healthy controls (2/35), patient top clones favored TRBV06 (8/27).

Profiled with immunoSEQ multiplex PCR; TCRdb holds only in-frame clones, not every one. The sample has about 22,000 clones; 78% are singletons. CDR3 length: 13 amino acids. V lost 5 bases, J lost 1 base, and 5 bases lay in between. The germline V gene has CDR1 SGHTA and CDR2 FQGNSA. Healthy controls were blood donor buffy coats. Material for sequencing was CD4+ T cells from blood buffy coats. V usage is TRBV7-2 and J usage is TRBJ2-2; D gene ambiguous. The receptor comes from a human donor in good health. The CDR3 nucleotides are TGTGCCAGCAGCCCACTGAACACCGGGGAGCTGTTTTTT. It is translated as CASSPLNTGELFF.